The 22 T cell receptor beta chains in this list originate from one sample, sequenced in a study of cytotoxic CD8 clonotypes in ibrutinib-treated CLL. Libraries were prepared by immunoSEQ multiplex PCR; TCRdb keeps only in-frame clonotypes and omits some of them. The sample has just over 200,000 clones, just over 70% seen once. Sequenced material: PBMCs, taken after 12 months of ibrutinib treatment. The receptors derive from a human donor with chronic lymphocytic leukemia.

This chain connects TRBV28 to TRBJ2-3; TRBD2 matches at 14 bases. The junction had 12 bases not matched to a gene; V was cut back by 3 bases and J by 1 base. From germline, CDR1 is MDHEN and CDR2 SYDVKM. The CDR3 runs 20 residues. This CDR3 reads CASSLEGLAGASYGTDTQYF. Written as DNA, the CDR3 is TGTGCCAGCAGTTTGGAGGGACTAGCGGGAGCGAGTTATGGCACAGATACGCAGTATTTT.

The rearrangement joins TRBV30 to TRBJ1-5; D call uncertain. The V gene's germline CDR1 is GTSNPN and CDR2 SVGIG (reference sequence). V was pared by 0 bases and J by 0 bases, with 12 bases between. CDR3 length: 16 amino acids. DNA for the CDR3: TGTGCCTGGAGTGTCCGGCAGATGAATAGCAATCAGCCCCAGCATTTT. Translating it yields CAWSVRQMNSNQPQHF.

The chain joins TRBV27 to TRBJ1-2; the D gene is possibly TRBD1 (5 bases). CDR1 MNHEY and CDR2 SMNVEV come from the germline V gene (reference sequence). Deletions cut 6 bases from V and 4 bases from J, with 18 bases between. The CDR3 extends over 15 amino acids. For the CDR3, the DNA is TGTGCCAGCAGCCCGGCGGGGGGGGTAAGCTATGGCTACACCTTC. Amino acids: CASSPAGGVSYGYTF.

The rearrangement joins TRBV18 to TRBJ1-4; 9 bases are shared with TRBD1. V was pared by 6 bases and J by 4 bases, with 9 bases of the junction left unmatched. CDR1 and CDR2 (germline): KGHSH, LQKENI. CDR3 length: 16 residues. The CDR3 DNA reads TGTGCCAGCTCTCCCCGGACAGGGGCGGTTAATGAAAAACTGTTTTTT. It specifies CASSPRTGAVNEKLFF.

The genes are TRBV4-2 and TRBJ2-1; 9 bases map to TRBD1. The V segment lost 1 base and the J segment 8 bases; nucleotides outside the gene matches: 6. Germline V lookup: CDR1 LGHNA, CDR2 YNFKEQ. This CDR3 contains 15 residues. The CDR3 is CASSQGDRAFDEQFF. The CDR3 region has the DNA TGTGCCAGCAGCCAAGGGGACAGGGCTTTCGATGAGCAGTTCTTC.

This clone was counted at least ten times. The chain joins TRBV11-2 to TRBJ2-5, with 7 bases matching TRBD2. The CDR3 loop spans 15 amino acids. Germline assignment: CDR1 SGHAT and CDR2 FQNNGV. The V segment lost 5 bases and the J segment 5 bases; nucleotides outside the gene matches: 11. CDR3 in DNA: TGTGCCAGCAGCCCTCGACTAGCCATACGGGAGACCCAGTACTTC. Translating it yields CASSPRLAIRETQYF.

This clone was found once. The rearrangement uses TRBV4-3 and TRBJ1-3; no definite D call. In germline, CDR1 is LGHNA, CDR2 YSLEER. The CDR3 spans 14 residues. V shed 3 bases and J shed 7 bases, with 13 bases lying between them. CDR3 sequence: CASSHSSTPNTIYF. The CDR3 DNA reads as TGCGCCAGCAGCCACTCTTCCACGCCGAACACCATATATTTT.

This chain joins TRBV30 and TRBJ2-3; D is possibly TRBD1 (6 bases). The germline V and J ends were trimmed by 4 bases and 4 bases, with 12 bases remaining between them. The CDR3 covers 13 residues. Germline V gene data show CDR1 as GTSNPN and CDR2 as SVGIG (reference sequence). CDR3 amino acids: CAWMASGADTQYF. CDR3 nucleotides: TGTGCCTGGATGGCATCAGGGGCAGATACGCAGTATTTT.

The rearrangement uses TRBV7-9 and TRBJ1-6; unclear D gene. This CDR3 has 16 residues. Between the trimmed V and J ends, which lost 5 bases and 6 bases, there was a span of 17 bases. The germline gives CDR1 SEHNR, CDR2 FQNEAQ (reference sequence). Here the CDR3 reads CASSGLQSVVNSPLHF. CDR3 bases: TGTGCCAGCAGCGGGCTTCAGTCGGTGGTTAATTCACCCCTCCACTTT.

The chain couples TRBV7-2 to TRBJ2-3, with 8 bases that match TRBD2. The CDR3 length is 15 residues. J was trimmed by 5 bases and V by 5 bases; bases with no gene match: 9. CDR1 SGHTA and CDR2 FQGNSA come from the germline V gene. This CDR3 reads CASSPKAGVVDTQYF. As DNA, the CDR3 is TGTGCCAGCAGCCCAAAAGCGGGAGTGGTAGATACGCAGTATTTT.

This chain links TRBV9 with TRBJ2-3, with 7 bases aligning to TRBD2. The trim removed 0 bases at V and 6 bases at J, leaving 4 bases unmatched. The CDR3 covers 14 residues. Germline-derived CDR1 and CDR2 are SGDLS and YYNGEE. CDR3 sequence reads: CASSVDGLVDTQYF. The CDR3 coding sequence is TGTGCCAGCAGCGTAGATGGACTAGTTGATACGCAGTATTTT.

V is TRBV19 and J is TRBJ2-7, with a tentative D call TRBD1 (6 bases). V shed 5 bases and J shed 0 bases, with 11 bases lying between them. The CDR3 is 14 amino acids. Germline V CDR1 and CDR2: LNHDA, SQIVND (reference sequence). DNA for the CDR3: TGTGCCAGTAGTTGGGGGCTAAGCTCCTACGAGCAGTACTTC. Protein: CASSWGLSSYEQYF.

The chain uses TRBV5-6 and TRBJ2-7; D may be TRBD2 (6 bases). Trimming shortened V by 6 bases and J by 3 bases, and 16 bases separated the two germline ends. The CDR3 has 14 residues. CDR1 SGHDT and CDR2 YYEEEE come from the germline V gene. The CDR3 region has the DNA TGTGCCAGCACCTCGACCGGGACTTACTACGAGCAGTACTTC. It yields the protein CASTSTGTYYEQYF. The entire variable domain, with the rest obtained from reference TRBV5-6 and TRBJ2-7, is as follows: DAGVTQSPTHLIKTRGQQVTLRCSPKSGHDTVSWYQQALGQGPQFIFQYYEEEERQRGNFPDRFSGHQFPNYSSELNVNALLLGDSALYLCASTSTGTYYEQYFGPGTRLTVT.

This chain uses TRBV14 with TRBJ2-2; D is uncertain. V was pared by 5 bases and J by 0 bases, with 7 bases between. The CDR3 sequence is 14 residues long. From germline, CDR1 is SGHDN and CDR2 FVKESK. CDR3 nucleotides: TGTGCCAGCAGCTGGACGGCGAACACCGGGGAGCTGTTTTTT. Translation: CASSWTANTGELFF.

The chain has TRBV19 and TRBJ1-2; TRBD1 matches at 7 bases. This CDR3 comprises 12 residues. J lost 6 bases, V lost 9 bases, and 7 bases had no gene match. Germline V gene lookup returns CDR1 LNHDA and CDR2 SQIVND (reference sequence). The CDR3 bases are TGTGCCAGCAGACTAGACAGGGATGGCTACACCTTC. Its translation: CASRLDRDGYTF.

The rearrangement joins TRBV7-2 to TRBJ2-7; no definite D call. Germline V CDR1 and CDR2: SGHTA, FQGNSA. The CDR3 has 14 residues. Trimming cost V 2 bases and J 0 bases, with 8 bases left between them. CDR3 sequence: CASSLSGSSYEQYF. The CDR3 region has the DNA TGTGCCAGCAGCTTATCCGGAAGCTCCTACGAGCAGTACTTC.

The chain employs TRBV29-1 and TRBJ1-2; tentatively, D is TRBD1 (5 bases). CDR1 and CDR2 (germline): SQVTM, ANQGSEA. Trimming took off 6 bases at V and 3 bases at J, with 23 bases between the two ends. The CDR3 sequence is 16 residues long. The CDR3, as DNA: TGCAGCGTCCTCAGACCCCCAGTAGGGGAGGACTATGGCTACACCTTC. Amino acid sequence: CSVLRPPVGEDYGYTF.

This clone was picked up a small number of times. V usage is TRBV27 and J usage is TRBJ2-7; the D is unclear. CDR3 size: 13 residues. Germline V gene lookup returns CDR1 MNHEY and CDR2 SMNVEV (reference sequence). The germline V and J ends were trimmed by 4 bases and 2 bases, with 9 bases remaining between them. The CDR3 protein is CASSSSPAYEQYF. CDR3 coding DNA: TGTGCCAGCAGTTCCAGTCCCGCCTACGAGCAGTACTTC.

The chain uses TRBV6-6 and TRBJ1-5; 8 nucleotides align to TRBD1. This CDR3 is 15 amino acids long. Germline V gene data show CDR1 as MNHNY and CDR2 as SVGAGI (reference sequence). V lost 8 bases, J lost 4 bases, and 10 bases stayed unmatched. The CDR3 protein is CASGDRKGGNQPQHF. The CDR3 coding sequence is TGTGCCAGCGGGGACAGGAAAGGCGGGAATCAGCCCCAGCATTTT.

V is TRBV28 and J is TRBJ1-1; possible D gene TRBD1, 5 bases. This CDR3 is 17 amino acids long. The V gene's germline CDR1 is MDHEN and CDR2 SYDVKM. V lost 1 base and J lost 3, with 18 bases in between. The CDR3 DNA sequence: TGTGCCAGCAGTTTATCCCAGGGAAGACTGGGGGACACTGAAGCTTTCTTT. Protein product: CASSLSQGRLGDTEAFF.

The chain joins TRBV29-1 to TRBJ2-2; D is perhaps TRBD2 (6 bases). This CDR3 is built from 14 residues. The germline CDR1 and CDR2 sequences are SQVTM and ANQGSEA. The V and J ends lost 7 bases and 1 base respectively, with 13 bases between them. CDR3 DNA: TGCAGCGCCCCCTCGGGGGTGAACACCGGGGAGCTGTTTTTT. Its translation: CSAPSGVNTGELFF.

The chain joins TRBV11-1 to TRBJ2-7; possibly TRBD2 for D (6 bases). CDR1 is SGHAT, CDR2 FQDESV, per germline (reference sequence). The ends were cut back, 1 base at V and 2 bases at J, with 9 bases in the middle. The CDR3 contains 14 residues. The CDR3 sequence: CASSLGRGPYEQYF. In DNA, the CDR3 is TGTGCCAGCAGCTTAGGGCGGGGCCCCTACGAGCAGTACTTC.